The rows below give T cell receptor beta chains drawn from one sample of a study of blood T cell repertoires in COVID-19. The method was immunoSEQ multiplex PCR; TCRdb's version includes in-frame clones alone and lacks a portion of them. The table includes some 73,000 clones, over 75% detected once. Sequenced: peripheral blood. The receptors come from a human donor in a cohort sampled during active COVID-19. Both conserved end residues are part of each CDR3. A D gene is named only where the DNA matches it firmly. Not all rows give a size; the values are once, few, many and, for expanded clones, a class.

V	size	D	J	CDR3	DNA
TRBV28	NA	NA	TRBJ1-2	CASSRQAWDGYTF	TGTGCCAGCAGTCGACAGGCCTGGGATGGCTACACCTTC
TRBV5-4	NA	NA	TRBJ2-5	CASSSGTVKETQYF	TGTGCCAGCAGCTCCGGGACTGTGAAAGAGACCCAGTACTTC
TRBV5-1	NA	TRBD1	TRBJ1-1	CASSMGQGDTEAFF	TGCGCCAGCAGCATGGGACAGGGGGACACTGAAGCTTTCTTT
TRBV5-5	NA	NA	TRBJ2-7	CASSPWSRQSSYEQYF	TGTGCCAGCAGCCCGTGGTCGCGACAGTCCTCCTACGAGCAGTACTTC
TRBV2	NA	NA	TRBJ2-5	CASSTGGRQETQYF	TGTGCCAGCAGTACGGGGGGCCGACAAGAGACCCAGTACTTC
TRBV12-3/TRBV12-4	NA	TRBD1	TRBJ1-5	CAWGTGVRQPQHF	TGTGCCTGGGGCACAGGGGTAAGGCAGCCCCAGCATTTT
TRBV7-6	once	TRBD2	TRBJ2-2	CASRLAGETGELFF	TGTGCCAGCAGACTAGCGGGGGAAACCGGGGAGCTGTTTTTT
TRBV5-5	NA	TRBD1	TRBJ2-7	CASSLPGTGTYEQYF	TGTGCCAGCAGCTTACCCGGGACAGGGACCTACGAGCAGTACTTC
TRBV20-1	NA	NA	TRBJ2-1	CSAAGAYEQFF	TGCAGTGCGGCGGGGGCTTATGAGCAGTTCTTC
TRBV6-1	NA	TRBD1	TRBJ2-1	CASSEWWKDRPGNEQFF	TGTGCCAGCAGTGAATGGTGGAAGGACAGGCCGGGCAATGAGCAGTTCTTC
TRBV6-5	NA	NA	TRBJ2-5	CASSRQQETQYF	TGTGCCAGCAGTAGACAGCAAGAGACCCAGTACTTC
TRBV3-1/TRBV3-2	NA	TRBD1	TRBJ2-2	CASRWDSLTNTGELFF	TGTGCCAGCAGGTGGGACAGTCTCACGAACACCGGGGAGCTGTTTTTT
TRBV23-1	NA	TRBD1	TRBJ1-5	CASSQSTGGENQPQHF	TGCGCCAGCAGTCAGTCGACAGGGGGCGAGAATCAGCCCCAGCATTTT
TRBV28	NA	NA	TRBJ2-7	CASSGGGYNEQYF	TGTGCCAGCAGTGGGGGGGGCTATAACGAGCAGTACTTC
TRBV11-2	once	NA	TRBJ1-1	CASSLIGQANTEAFF	TGTGCCAGCAGCTTAATTGGGCAGGCGAACACTGAAGCTTTCTTT
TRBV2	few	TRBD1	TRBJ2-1	CASSGDRNEQFF	TGTGCCAGCAGTGGGGACAGGAATGAGCAGTTCTTC
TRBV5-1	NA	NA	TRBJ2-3	CASSFQALQDTQYF	TGCGCCAGCAGCTTCCAGGCTCTTCAGGATACGCAGTATTTT
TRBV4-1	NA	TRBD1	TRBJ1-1	CASSQVSAEDRVLWAEAFF	TGCGCCAGCAGCCAAGTATCGGCGGAGGACAGGGTGCTTTGGGCTGAAGCTTTCTTT
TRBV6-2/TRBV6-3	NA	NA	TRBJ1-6	CASSYGQGLGPLHF	TGTGCCAGCAGTTACGGGCAGGGACTCGGACCCCTCCACTTT
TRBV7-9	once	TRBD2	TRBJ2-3	CASSSTSGSTTDTQYF	TGTGCCAGCAGCTCGACTAGCGGGTCAACCACAGATACGCAGTATTTT
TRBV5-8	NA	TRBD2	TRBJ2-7	CASVEGGTSGSYEQYF	TGTGCCAGCGTAGAGGGAGGGACTAGCGGCTCCTACGAGCAGTACTTC
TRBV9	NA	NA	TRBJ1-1	CASSVYREEAFF	TGTGCCAGCAGCGTATACAGGGAGGAAGCTTTCTTT
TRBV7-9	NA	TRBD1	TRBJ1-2	CASSLGPGTGTYGYTF	TGTGCCAGCAGCTTAGGGCCGGGGACAGGAACGTATGGCTACACCTTC
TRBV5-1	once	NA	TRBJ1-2	CASRPRGGLNYGYTF	TGCGCCAGCAGACCCCGGGGGGGCCTGAACTATGGCTACACCTTC
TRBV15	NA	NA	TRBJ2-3	CATTHSSEAQYF	TGTGCCACCACCCATAGCAGTGAAGCGCAGTATTTT
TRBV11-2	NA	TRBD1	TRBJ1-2	CASSPNVQGAGGYTF	TGTGCCAGCAGCCCCAACGTTCAGGGGGCTGGAGGCTACACCTTC
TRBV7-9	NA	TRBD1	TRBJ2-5	CAGQGWFGETQYF	TGCGCAGGACAGGGGTGGTTTGGGGAGACCCAGTACTTC
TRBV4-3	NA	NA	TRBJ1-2	CASSQERGAHYGYTF	TGCGCCAGCAGCCAAGAGCGGGGGGCCCACTATGGCTACACCTTC
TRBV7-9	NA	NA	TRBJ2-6	CASPTTASGANVLTF	TGTGCCAGCCCGACGACAGCCTCTGGGGCCAACGTCCTGACTTTC
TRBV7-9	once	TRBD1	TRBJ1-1	CASSSKTGVNTEAFF	TGTGCCAGCAGCTCAAAGACAGGGGTGAACACTGAAGCTTTCTTT
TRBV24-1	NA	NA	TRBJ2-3	CATSGVSGGVGDTQYF	TGTGCCACCAGTGGGGTCTCTGGCGGGGTAGGGGATACGCAGTATTTT
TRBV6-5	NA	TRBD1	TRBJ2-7	CASSNPRTGFYEQYF	TGTGCCAGCTCTAACCCCCGGACAGGCTTCTACGAGCAGTACTTC